The sequence of this TCR beta chain was determined in a study of blood T cells in healthy people across ages. Caucasian individuals from Russia who were healthy and aged roughly 6 to 90 acted as donors. Germline V lookup: CDR1 SGHDN, CDR2 FVKESK. V lost 3 bases to trimming and J lost 7 bases; unmatched junction nucleotides: 9. The CDR3 contains 16 residues. The use of a sample-barcoded 5' primer and a J-beta primer mix characterized a second PCR of about 7 to 12 cycles. TCRdb re-called the 5' RACE reads with MiXCR, one entry per CDR3 protein. The sample lists some 1.5 million distinct CDR3 sequences, roughly 30% occurring once.

The J gene is TRBJ2-1, the V gene TRBV14; the match to TRBD1 covers 10 bases. This receptor was obtained from a woman in her twenties or thirties in good health. Sequenced input: blood. The chain's CDR3 is CASSQTGTGAKNEQFF. CDR3 DNA: TGTGCCAGCAGCCAGACCGGGACAGGGGCCAAAAATGAGCAGTTCTTC.